This T cell receptor (beta chain) was captured in a study of cytomegalovirus exposure and HLA in healthy donors. Whole-study context: Counted in an early data release were tens of millions of unique TCRs from HLA-typed donors. Approximately 81% of around 390 genotyped donors fell in the Caucasian-associated ancestry cluster. Study-wide findings and caveats: The Asian-associated ancestry cluster reportedly had fewer N-insertions than the approximately 670-donor mean in a later analysis.

Although they were nominally healthy when sampled, donors likely had unrecorded immune exposures. The germline gives CDR1 SGHNT, CDR2 YYREEE (reference sequence). The V and J ends lost 2 bases and 1 base, in that order; junction bases with no gene match: 2. The CDR3 totals 14 residues. Amplification used 60 Vbeta primers and 13 Jbeta primers. Libraries were prepared by immunoSEQ multiplex PCR; TCRdb keeps only in-frame clonotypes and omits some of them. The repertoire consists of about 55,000 clones, with approximately 80% occurring once and the leading ten covering 1.4% to 1.5%. A remark on this clone: Its antigen is unknown.

The V and J genes are TRBV5-4 and TRBJ1-2, with TRBD1 matching over 7 bases. What was sequenced was PBMCs. The clonotype was recovered from a female donor in good health and CMV-seronegative. This CDR3 reads CASSFRGFNYGYTF. The CDR3 DNA reads TGTGCCAGCAGCTTCAGGGGGTTTAACTATGGCTACACCTTC.